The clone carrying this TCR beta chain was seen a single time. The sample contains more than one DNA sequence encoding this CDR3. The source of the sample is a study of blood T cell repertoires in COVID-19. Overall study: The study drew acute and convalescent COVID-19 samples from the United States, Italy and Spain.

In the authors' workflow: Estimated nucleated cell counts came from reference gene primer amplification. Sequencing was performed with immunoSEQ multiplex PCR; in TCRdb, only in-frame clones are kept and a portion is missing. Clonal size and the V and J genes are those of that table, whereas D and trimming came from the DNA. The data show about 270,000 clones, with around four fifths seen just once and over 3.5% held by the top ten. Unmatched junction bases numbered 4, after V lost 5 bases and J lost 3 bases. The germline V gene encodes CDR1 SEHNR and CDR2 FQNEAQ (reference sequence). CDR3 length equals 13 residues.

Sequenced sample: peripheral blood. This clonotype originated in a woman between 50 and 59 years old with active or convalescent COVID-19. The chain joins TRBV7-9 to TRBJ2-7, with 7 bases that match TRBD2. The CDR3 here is CASSLSGGYEQYF. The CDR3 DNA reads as TGTGCCAGCAGCCTATCGGGAGGCTACGAGCAGTACTTC.